A selection of T cell receptor beta chains follows, all from one sample in a study of vaccination effects on CD4 cells after COVID-19. Some clones are missing from TCRdb's copy, which holds only in-frame ones; the method was immunoSEQ multiplex PCR. Here the sample spans fewer than 85,000 clones, 76% being singletons. No antigen has been identified for these receptors. The starting material was CD4+ T cells from PBMCs cultured with HCoV-OC43 spike peptides, obtained after COVID-19 vaccination. The receptors shown here come from a human donor who received a COVID-19 vaccine. The CDR3 runs from the conserved cysteine through the conserved F or W. D genes are given only for firm matches. Size tells how often a clone was seen (once, few, many) or the class of an expanded clone, and some rows leave it out.

v_gene,abundance,d_gene,j_gene,CDR3nt,CDR3aa
TRBV10-1,-,-,TRBJ1-4,TGCGCCAGCAGTTCGGGCCAGGACTCGGAAAAACTGTTTTTT,CASSSGQDSEKLFF
TRBV27,-,-,TRBJ2-6,TGTGCCAGCAGGGGAACGTTGGGGGGCGAAGAGGCCAACGTCCTGACTTTC,CASRGTLGGEEANVLTF
TRBV10-3,-,-,TRBJ2-4,TGTGCCATCAGTGATGGGTCAGGGAACAAAAACATTCAGTACTTC,CAISDGSGNKNIQYF
TRBV3-1/TRBV3-2,-,-,TRBJ1-2,TGTGCCAGCAGCAGTACAGGGTATCATGGCTACACCTTC,CASSSTGYHGYTF
TRBV30,-,-,TRBJ1-5,TGTGCCTGGACTAGGGGAGGGGGGCATCAGCCCCAGCATTTT,CAWTRGGGHQPQHF
TRBV18,-,-,TRBJ1-1,TGTGCCAGCTCACCACTGGACACCGTCACTGAAGCTTTCTTT,CASSPLDTVTEAFF
TRBV12-3/TRBV12-4,-,-,TRBJ1-1,TGTGCCAGCAGTTTGTGGGTGAACACTGAAGCTTTCTTT,CASSLWVNTEAFF
TRBV19,-,TRBD2,TRBJ2-1,TGTGCCAGTAGAAGGGCGGGGGGGCTCTACAATGAGCAGTTCTTC,CASRRAGGLYNEQFF
TRBV6-4,-,-,TRBJ2-1,TGTGCCAGCAGTGTCGAAGGGCAGTACAATGAGCAGTTCTTC,CASSVEGQYNEQFF
TRBV5-1,-,-,TRBJ1-4,TGCGCCAGCAGCTTGGTCCCAGGGACTAATGAAAAACTGTTTTTT,CASSLVPGTNEKLFF
TRBV18,-,TRBD1,TRBJ2-5,TGTGCCAGCTCGGAGGGACAGGGCCCATACCAAGAGACCCAGTACTTC,CASSEGQGPYQETQYF
TRBV2,-,TRBD2,TRBJ2-2,TGTGCCAGCAGTACCTCTCTCTATAAGCCAGGGCGGGGGGGCTTAAGAAGCACCGGGGAGCTGTTTTTT,CASSTSLYKPGRGGLRSTGELFF
TRBV30,once,-,TRBJ1-6,TGTGCCTGGGGCCGGCGGGGACCCTATAATTCACCCCTCCACTTT,CAWGRRGPYNSPLHF
TRBV7-9,-,-,TRBJ1-3,TGTGCCAGCAGCCAAGGGGATTCTGGAAACACCATATATTTT,CASSQGDSGNTIYF
TRBV5-1,-,-,TRBJ2-1,TGCGCCAGCAGCGCGAGCCCAGGTGAATCTTGGTTCTTC,CASSASPGESWFF
TRBV4-1,-,-,TRBJ1-4,TGCGCCAGCAGACAGGGCGTGAGGGATGAAAAACTGTTTTTT,CASRQGVRDEKLFF
TRBV30,-,-,TRBJ1-2,TGTGCCTGGAGTGGGCAGATCTATGGCTACACCTTC,CAWSGQIYGYTF
TRBV9,-,-,TRBJ1-3,TGTGCCAGCAGCGTAGGTGGGCGGGAAACTGGAAACACCATATATTTT,CASSVGGRETGNTIYF
TRBV28,-,-,TRBJ2-3,TGTGCCAGCAGTTTGGGCAGGTGGACAGATACGCAGTATTTT,CASSLGRWTDTQYF
TRBV20-1,-,-,TRBJ2-3,TGCAGTGCAACTAATCCAGATACGCAGTATTTT,CSATNPDTQYF
TRBV7-3,-,TRBD1,TRBJ2-3,TGTGCCAGCAGCTTAAACAGGGGTTCGAATACGCAGTATTTT,CASSLNRGSNTQYF
TRBV27,-,-,TRBJ2-1,TGTGCCAGCCCGATAAGAGGGTCACATGAGCAGTTCTTC,CASPIRGSHEQFF
TRBV6-1,few,-,TRBJ1-4,TGTGCCAGCAGTGACAGGGGAGAGGAAAAACTGTTTTTT,CASSDRGEEKLFF
TRBV7-2,-,TRBD1,TRBJ1-5,TGTGCCAGCAGCTTAACCGCGACAGGGGGCAATCAGCCCCAGCATTTT,CASSLTATGGNQPQHF
TRBV5-8,-,-,TRBJ1-2,TGTGCCAGCAGCTTGGCCGCAGAGGGAACCTATGGCTACACCTTC,CASSLAAEGTYGYTF
TRBV19,-,-,TRBJ1-4,TGTGCCAGTAATAAACAGGCAACTAATGAAAAACTGTTTTTT,CASNKQATNEKLFF